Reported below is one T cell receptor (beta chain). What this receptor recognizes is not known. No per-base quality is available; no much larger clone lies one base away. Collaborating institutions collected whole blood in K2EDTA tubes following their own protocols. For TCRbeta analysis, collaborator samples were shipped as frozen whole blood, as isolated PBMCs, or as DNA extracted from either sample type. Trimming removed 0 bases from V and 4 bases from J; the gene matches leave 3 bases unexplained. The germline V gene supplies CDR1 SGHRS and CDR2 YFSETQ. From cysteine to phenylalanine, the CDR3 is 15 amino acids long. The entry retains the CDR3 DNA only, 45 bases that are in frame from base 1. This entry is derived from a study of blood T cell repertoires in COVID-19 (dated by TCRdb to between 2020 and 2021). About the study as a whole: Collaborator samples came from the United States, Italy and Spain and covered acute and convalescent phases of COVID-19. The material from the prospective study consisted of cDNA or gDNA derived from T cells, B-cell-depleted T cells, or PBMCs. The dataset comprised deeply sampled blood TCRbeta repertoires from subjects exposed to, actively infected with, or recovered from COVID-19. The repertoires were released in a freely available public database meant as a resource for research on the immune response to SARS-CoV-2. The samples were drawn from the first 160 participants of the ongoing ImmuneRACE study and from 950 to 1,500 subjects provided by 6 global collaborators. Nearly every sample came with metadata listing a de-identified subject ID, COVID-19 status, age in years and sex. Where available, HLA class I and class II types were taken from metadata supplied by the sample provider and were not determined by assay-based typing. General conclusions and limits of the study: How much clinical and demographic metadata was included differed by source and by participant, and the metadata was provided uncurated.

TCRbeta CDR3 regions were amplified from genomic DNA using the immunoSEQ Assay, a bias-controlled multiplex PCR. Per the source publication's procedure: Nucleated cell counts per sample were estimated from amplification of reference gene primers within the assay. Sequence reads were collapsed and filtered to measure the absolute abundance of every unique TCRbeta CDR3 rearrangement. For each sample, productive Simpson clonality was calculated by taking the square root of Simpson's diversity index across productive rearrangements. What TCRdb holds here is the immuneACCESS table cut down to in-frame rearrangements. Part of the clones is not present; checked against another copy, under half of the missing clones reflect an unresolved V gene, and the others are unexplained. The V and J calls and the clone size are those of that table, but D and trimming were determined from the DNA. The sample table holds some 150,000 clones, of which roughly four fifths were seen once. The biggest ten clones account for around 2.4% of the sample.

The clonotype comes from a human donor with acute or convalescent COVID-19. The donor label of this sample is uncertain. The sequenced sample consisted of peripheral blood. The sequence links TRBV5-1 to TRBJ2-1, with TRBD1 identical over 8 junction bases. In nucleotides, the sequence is TGCGCCAGCAGCTTGGCAGGGGGCGGGTACAATGAGCAGTTCTTC. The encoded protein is CASSLAGGGYNEQFF.